This T cell receptor (beta chain) was recorded in a study of blood T cells in healthy people across ages. For the study at large: T cells yielded about one barcoded beta molecule per two cells through template switching. Points from the study as a whole: Per million T cells, the diversity of TCR beta decreased roughly linearly as age advanced.

On this clonotype: Its antigen remains unknown.

The second PCR ran about 6 to 12 cycles with a sample-barcoded 5' primer and J-beta primers. A template-switch adaptor with 12 random nucleotides tagged each cDNA molecule. TCRdb fed the 5' RACE reads into MiXCR, producing one record per CDR3 protein. This table holds about 670,000 distinct CDR3 sequences, approximately 40% found once. The sample consisted of blood. The sequence was collected from an elderly man in good health.

This CDR3 reads CSARELAGGYNEQYF. The CDR3 region has the DNA TGCAGTGCTAGAGAACTAGCGGGAGGTTACAATGAGCAGTACTTC. This chain links TRBV20-1 with TRBJ2-7; 12 positions match TRBD2. Losses at the gene ends were 0 bases for V and 7 bases for J; bases not matched to a gene: 7. Per germline, CDR1 DFQATT and CDR2 SNEGSKA (reference sequence). The CDR3 is made up of 15 amino acids.